This passage covers 19 T cell receptor beta chains from one sample sequenced in a study of blood T cell repertoires in COVID-19. Sequencing used immunoSEQ multiplex PCR; TCRdb keeps in-frame clones, though not all of them. This sample has more than 200,000 clones, with around 88% found just once. Sequencing was performed on PBMCs or T cells enriched from blood (not recorded which). The receptors here all came from a woman between 25 and 40 years old who had recovered from COVID-19.

The V gene is TRBV19, the J gene TRBJ2-3, with 11 bases aligning to TRBD2. The germline CDR1 and CDR2 sequences are LNHDA and SQIVND (reference sequence). The CDR3 length is 16 residues. With 1 base clipped from V and 4 bases from J, the junction kept 4 bases outside the gene matches. This CDR3 reads CASSIGLAGMSDTQYF. CDR3 sequence (DNA): TGTGCCAGTAGTATAGGACTAGCGGGAATGTCAGATACGCAGTATTTT.

The chain joins TRBV6-6 to TRBJ2-7, with 8 nucleotides matching TRBD1. Unmatched junction bases numbered 7, after V lost 0 bases and J lost 3 bases. The CDR3 loop spans 16 amino acids. The germline V gene encodes CDR1 MNHNY and CDR2 SVGAGI (reference sequence). CDR3 amino acids: CASSYSRDRFNYEQYF. The CDR3 DNA reads as TGTGCCAGCAGTTACTCGCGGGACAGGTTTAACTACGAGCAGTACTTC.

CDR3 nucleotides: TGTGCCAGCAGTTATATTCTACAGGGGGCCCATGGCTACACCTTC. This codes for CASSYILQGAHGYTF. The rearrangement joins TRBV6-2 or TRBV6-3 to TRBJ1-2, with TRBD1 identical over 9 bases. CDR1 is MNHEY, CDR2 SVGEGT, per germline. V lost 3 bases and J lost 6; bases outside the gene matches: 8. The CDR3 sequence is 15 residues long.

V is TRBV4-3 and J is TRBJ1-1; maybe TRBD1 (5 bases). Between the trimmed V and J ends, which lost 0 bases and 2 bases, there was a span of 16 bases. This CDR3 is 17 amino acids long. In germline, CDR1 is LGHNA, CDR2 YSLEER. CDR3 in amino acids: CASSQDLGGSLNTEAFF. CDR3 DNA: TGCGCCAGCAGCCAAGATCTGGGGGGTAGTCTCAACACTGAAGCTTTCTTT.

The V gene is TRBV28, the J gene TRBJ1-1; D is uncertain. Trimming cost V 2 bases and J 5 bases, with 6 bases left between them. Germline CDR1 is MDHEN and CDR2 is SYDVKM. This CDR3 has 12 amino acids. CDR3 sequence (DNA): TGTGCCAGCAGTTTAACGGGGACTGAAGCTTTCTTT. Translation: CASSLTGTEAFF. Full variable domain (rest looked up from reference TRBV28 and TRBJ1-1): DVKVTQSSRYLVKRTGEKVFLECVQDMDHENMFWYRQDPGLGLRLIYFSYDVKMKEKGDIPEGYSVSREKKERFSLILESASTNQTSMYLCASSLTGTEAFFGQGTRLTVV.

This chain connects TRBV27 to TRBJ2-1; a possible D gene is TRBD1 (6 bases). Germline values: CDR1 MNHEY, CDR2 SMNVEV (reference sequence). The CDR3 is made up of 11 amino acids. V shed 2 bases and J shed 10 bases, with 6 bases lying between them. The CDR3 spells CASSLGTEQFF. The CDR3 DNA is TGTGCCAGCAGTTTAGGGACAGAGCAGTTCTTC.

The chain has TRBV9 and TRBJ2-3; D is perhaps TRBD2 (5 bases). CDR1 is SGDLS and CDR2 is YYNGEE in the germline V gene. V was cut by 0 bases and J by 4 bases, with 12 bases left in between. The CDR3 contains 15 residues. The CDR3 nucleotides read TGTGCCAGCAGCGTAGGAGGAGGTCTCGCAGATACGCAGTATTTT. This codes for CASSVGGGLADTQYF.

This clone has more than one count but fewer than ten. This chain links TRBV28 with TRBJ2-1; D is possibly TRBD2 (6 bases). This CDR3 has 12 amino acids. CDR1 and CDR2 from the germline V gene are MDHEN and SYDVKM. The germline V and J ends were trimmed by 11 bases and 4 bases, with 12 bases remaining between them. This CDR3 reads CACSGIYNEQFF. CDR3 sequence (DNA): TGTGCCTGTAGCGGAATATACAATGAGCAGTTCTTC.

The gene calls are TRBV18 and TRBJ1-1, with a possible D match to TRBD1 (6 bases). This CDR3 is 13 amino acids long. Germline V gives CDR1 KGHSH, CDR2 LQKENI. V lost 5 bases to trimming and J lost 1 base, with 8 bases between them. The CDR3 loop reads CASSYRANTEAFF. The CDR3 DNA reads TGTGCCAGCTCATACAGGGCGAACACTGAAGCTTTCTTT.

The CDR3 sequence: CASSAGSGSYPQETQYF. CDR3 nucleotide sequence: TGTGCCAGCAGCGCCGGATCAGGGTCGTACCCCCAAGAGACCCAGTACTTC. The gene calls are TRBV9 and TRBJ2-5; possible D gene TRBD1, 5 bases. The CDR3 is made up of 17 amino acids. Germline V lookup: CDR1 SGDLS, CDR2 YYNGEE. Trimming took off 3 bases at V and 1 base at J, with 19 bases between the two ends.

V gene TRBV4-3 combines with J gene TRBJ2-1; 11 bases line up with TRBD2. Germline assignment: CDR1 LGHNA and CDR2 YSLEER. The CDR3 loop spans 16 amino acids. V lost 1 base and J lost 4; bases outside the gene matches: 3. CDR3: CASSQGLAGTYNEQFF. The CDR3 bases are TGCGCCAGCAGCCAAGGACTAGCGGGAACTTACAATGAGCAGTTCTTC.

This chain uses TRBV12-3 or TRBV12-4 with TRBJ2-3; 10 nucleotides agree with TRBD2. Trimming removed 6 bases from V and 4 bases from J; junction bases left unmatched: 1. This CDR3 has 13 residues. Here the CDR3 reads CASRLAGADTQYF. The CDR3 DNA reads as TGTGCCAGCAGGCTAGCGGGAGCAGATACGCAGTATTTT.

V and J are TRBV7-9 and TRBJ1-1; 9 bases agree with TRBD1. V shed 6 bases, J shed 4 bases, and the junction held 6 bases outside the gene matches. Germline lookup yields CDR1 SEHNR and CDR2 FQNEAQ (reference sequence). This CDR3 contains 14 residues. The CDR3 spells CASSRDREGTEAFF. CDR3 nucleotides: TGTGCCAGCAGTCGGGACAGGGAAGGCACTGAAGCTTTCTTT.

The J gene is TRBJ1-1, the V gene TRBV29-1; D gene unclear. The CDR3 spans 10 residues. V was pared by 6 bases and J by 2 bases, with 4 bases between. Germline assignment: CDR1 SQVTM and CDR2 ANQGSEA. The CDR3, as DNA: TGCAGCGTAGCTAACACTGAAGCTTTCTTT. It specifies CSVANTEAFF.

The chain recombines TRBV19 with TRBJ1-1, with 8 bases that match TRBD1. The germline gives CDR1 LNHDA, CDR2 SQIVND (reference sequence). The V gene end was trimmed by 0 bases and the J gene end by 6 bases; junction bases not matched to a gene: 6. The CDR3 sequence is 15 residues long. CDR3 DNA sequence: TGTGCCAGTAGTATAGATAGCGGACAGGGCTCTGAAGCTTTCTTT. Protein sequence: CASSIDSGQGSEAFF.

V gene TRBV9 combines with J gene TRBJ1-2, with 7 bases lining up with TRBD1. The CDR3 is 16 amino acids. Per the germline V gene, CDR1 is SGDLS and CDR2 is YYNGEE. Losses at the gene ends were 0 bases for V and 6 bases for J; bases not matched to a gene: 11. The CDR3 coding sequence is TGTGCCAGCAGCGTAGCCGGGACAGACCTTTCGAATGGCTACACCTTC. Translating it yields CASSVAGTDLSNGYTF.

The V call is TRBV28, the J call TRBJ2-3; TRBD1 matches 7 bases. Germline CDR1 and CDR2: MDHEN and SYDVKM. V shed 6 bases, J shed 0 bases, and the junction held 9 bases outside the gene matches. This CDR3 spans 16 amino acids. The CDR3 DNA follows: TGTGCCAGCAGGCAGGGGGATTGGGATAGCACAGATACGCAGTATTTT. It translates to CASRQGDWDSTDTQYF.

V and J are TRBV7-8 and TRBJ2-7; TRBD1 is a possible D gene (5 bases). Trimming shortened V by 6 bases and J by 2 bases, and 17 bases separated the two germline ends. Germline CDR1 SGHVS, CDR2 FQNEAQ. The CDR3 runs 15 residues. The CDR3 sequence is CASSTRLTEPYEQYF. For the CDR3, the DNA is TGTGCCAGCAGTACTCGTTTGACAGAGCCCTACGAGCAGTACTTC.

The rearrangement joins TRBV28 to TRBJ1-2; TRBD1 is a possible D gene (6 bases). The CDR3 is 13 amino acids. Per the germline V gene, CDR1 is MDHEN and CDR2 is SYDVKM. Trimming shortened V by 7 bases and J by 4 bases, and 13 bases separated the two germline ends. CDR3 residues: CASNPQGTYGYTF. CDR3 in DNA: TGTGCCAGCAACCCACAGGGAACCTATGGCTACACCTTC.